Below are 28 T cell receptor beta chains sequenced from a single sample in a study of regulatory T cells in long-lasting Graves disease. Described time point: newly diagnosed GD, antithyroid drugs for less than 3 months. Following extraction of RNA from PBMCs, that RNA was used to make the TCR library. CDR3 regions were amplified by Arm-PCR using iRepertoire HTBI primers to build TCR beta libraries. A single record per CDR3 protein comes from TCRdb applying MiXCR to the multiplex PCR reads. The sample includes about 620,000 distinct CDR3 sequences, roughly 15% of them seen just once. Separately, the same data were catalogued under a study of T cells in Graves' hyperthyroidism and ophthalmopathy.

This sample comprised peripheral blood mononuclear cells (PBMCs), obtained at new diagnosis, from a patient treated with antithyroid drugs. All receptors derive from a woman aged 30 to 39 with Graves disease.

This clonotype was recorded at least ten times. The chain joins TRBV15 to TRBJ1-1; perhaps TRBD1 as D (6 bases). V was pared by 6 bases and J by 0 bases, with 8 bases between. There are 13 residues in the CDR3. The germline V gene has CDR1 LNHNV and CDR2 YYDKDF (reference sequence). CDR3 amino acids: CATRTGLNTEAFF. The CDR3 nucleotides are TGTGCCACCAGGACAGGACTGAACACTGAAGCTTTCTTT.

This clonotype was seen repeatedly, ten times or more. The chain is built from TRBV19 and TRBJ1-5; D is possibly TRBD1 (5 bases). Trimming removed 8 bases at V and 7 bases at J, with 15 bases between. The CDR3 sequence is 13 residues long. The germline gives CDR1 LNHDA, CDR2 SQIVND (reference sequence). The CDR3 DNA is TGTGCCAGTGTCGATGGGGGGTTACAGCCCCAGCATTTT. Translating gives CASVDGGLQPQHF.

This clonotype was recorded many times. This rearrangement joins TRBV20-1 to TRBJ1-1; D gene ambiguous. This CDR3 region has 14 residues. From germline, CDR1 is DFQATT and CDR2 SNEGSKA (reference sequence). Trimming left V 6 bases short and J 6 bases short, with 20 bases between. The chain's CDR3 is CSATAGARHPEAFF. CDR3 DNA: TGCAGTGCCACCGCGGGAGCCCGACACCCTGAAGCTTTCTTT.

A remark on this clonotype: This may come from a read error, since a much larger clone is one base off. The CDR3 nucleotides read TGTGCCAGCAGACAGCTGGGACGGCACGAGCAGTTCTTC. Protein product: CASRQLGRHEQFF. The chain uses TRBV6-1 and TRBJ2-1; either TRBD1 or TRBD2 may fit D (5 bases each). Germline-derived CDR1 and CDR2 are MNHNS and SASEGT. Between the trimmed V and J ends, which lost 6 bases and 10 bases, there was a span of 16 bases. This CDR3 is 13 amino acids long.

V is TRBV29-1 and J is TRBJ2-1, with TRBD2 matching 8 bases. There are 12 residues in the CDR3. Germline CDR1 SQVTM, CDR2 ANQGSEA. Losses at the gene ends were 2 bases for V and 8 bases for J; bases not matched to a gene: 2. For the CDR3, the DNA is TGCAGCGTTGAAAGGACTAGCCATGAGCAGTTCTTC. Residues: CSVERTSHEQFF.

This clonotype was seen at least ten times. The V gene is TRBV7-8, the J gene TRBJ2-1, with D tentatively TRBD2 (5 bases). V shed 1 base and J shed 8 bases, with 15 bases lying between them. Germline CDR1 is SGHVS and CDR2 is FQNEAQ. The CDR3 sequence is 15 residues long. CDR3 coding DNA: TGTGCCAGCAGCTTAGGGGAAGGGAGAGTCGATGAGCAGTTCTTC. The encoded protein is CASSLGEGRVDEQFF. Full variable domain (remainder filled in from reference TRBV7-8 and TRBJ2-1): GAGVSQSPRYKVAKRGQDVALRCDPISGHVSLFWYQQALGQGPEFLTYFQNEAQLDKSGLPSDRFFAERPEGSVSTLKIQRTQQEDSAVYLCASSLGEGRVDEQFFGPGTRLTVL.

This clonotype has only a few counts. The genes are TRBV5-4 and TRBJ2-6; D is uncertain. V lost 1 base to trimming and J lost 9 bases, with 14 bases between them. The CDR3 loop spans 15 amino acids. Per germline, CDR1 SGHNT and CDR2 YYREEE (reference sequence). CDR3 region: CASSLYFSVDNVLTF. The DNA for the CDR3 is TGTGCCAGCAGCTTGTACTTTTCGGTGGACAACGTCCTGACTTTC.

J is TRBJ1-2 and V is TRBV28; possibly TRBD1 for D (5 bases). Trimming cost V 4 bases and J 8 bases, with 20 bases left between them. This CDR3 contains 15 residues. Germline V gene lookup returns CDR1 MDHEN and CDR2 SYDVKM. The CDR3 loop is CASSSSRKSRGGYTF. In nucleotides, the CDR3 is TGTGCCAGCAGTTCCTCCCGGAAGAGTCGGGGGGGCTACACCTTC.

The rearrangement links TRBV19 to TRBJ2-7, with 10 bases fitting TRBD1. In germline, CDR1 is LNHDA, CDR2 SQIVND (reference sequence). After removal of 6 bases from V and 5 bases from J, the junction contained 13 bases not matched to a gene. The CDR3 sequence is 16 residues long. The CDR3 loop is CASSGIPGQGLNEQYF. CDR3 coding DNA: TGTGCCAGTAGCGGGATTCCGGGACAGGGGCTCAACGAGCAGTACTTC.

The chain combines TRBV10-1 with TRBJ1-4; D unclear. V lost 2 bases to trimming and J lost 7 bases, with 14 bases between them. This CDR3 region has 15 residues. Germline V gene lookup returns CDR1 WNHNN and CDR2 SYGVQD (reference sequence). The CDR3 loop is CASSEIGGRIEKLFF. As DNA, the CDR3 is TGCGCCAGCAGTGAGATCGGAGGACGGATTGAAAAACTGTTTTTT.

This clonotype was observed many times. The V call is TRBV2, the J call TRBJ1-5; D possibly corresponds to TRBD1 (6 bases). V was pared by 11 bases and J by 7 bases, with 18 bases between. CDR1 is SNHLY and CDR2 is FYNNEI in the germline V gene. The CDR3 length is 13 residues. The CDR3 DNA sequence: TGTGCCGGGAAGGGGGAGGAAGGACAGCCCCAGCATTTT. As protein: CAGKGEEGQPQHF.

This clonotype was observed many times. V is TRBV3-1 and J is TRBJ1-1; D is uncertain. V was cut by 2 bases and J by 5 bases, with 6 bases left in between. The CDR3 totals 12 residues. Germline V CDR1 and CDR2: LGHDT, YNNKEL (reference sequence). In DNA, the CDR3 is TGTGCCAGCAGCCAACGGGGAACTGAAGCTTTCTTT. It yields the protein CASSQRGTEAFF.

This clonotype was seen more than once but under ten times. This rearrangement joins TRBV29-1 to TRBJ2-7, with 9 positions matching TRBD1. Trimming removed 8 bases from V and 0 bases from J; junction bases left unmatched: 5. Per germline, CDR1 SQVTM and CDR2 ANQGSEA. CDR3 length: 13 amino acids. CDR3 bases: TGCAGCTTCTTGACAGGGGGCTCCTACGAGCAGTACTTC. Its translation: CSFLTGGSYEQYF.

This clonotype was counted a few times. The V gene is TRBV6-2 or TRBV6-3, the J gene TRBJ1-2, with TRBD1 as a possible D gene (6 bases). V dropped 2 bases and J dropped 4 bases, with 8 bases sitting between them. This CDR3 has 13 residues. Per germline, CDR1 MNHEY and CDR2 SVGEGT. The CDR3 region is CASSYGGPYGYTF. CDR3 nucleotide sequence: TGTGCCAGCAGTTACGGGGGGCCCTATGGCTACACCTTC.

The rearrangement links TRBV6-5 to TRBJ1-2, with TRBD1 matching 9 bases. Germline CDR1 and CDR2: MNHEY and SVGAGI. Germline trimming cut 0 bases from V and 5 bases from J; bases unmatched to any gene: 7. This CDR3 is 16 amino acids long. DNA for the CDR3: TGTGCCAGCAGTTACTCGCCGGGACAGGGCAGATATGGCTACACCTTC. It codes for CASSYSPGQGRYGYTF.

This clonotype has more than one count but fewer than ten. The V call is TRBV27, the J call TRBJ2-1; 7 bases align to TRBD2. This CDR3 contains 16 residues. J was trimmed by 6 bases and V by 0 bases; bases with no gene match: 8. Germline CDR1 and CDR2: MNHEY and SMNVEV (reference sequence). Written as DNA, the CDR3 is TGTGCCAGCAGTTTATCCGGGAGGACCCTTATCAATGAGCAGTTCTTC. Its translation: CASSLSGRTLINEQFF.

This clonotype was recorded many times. The chain recombines TRBV11-2 with TRBJ2-7; no clear D. The germline V gene has CDR1 SGHAT and CDR2 FQNNGV. CDR3 length equals 15 residues. Deletions cut 1 base from V and 0 bases from J, with 10 bases between. This CDR3 reads CASSLGAAHSYEQYF. The CDR3 nucleotides are TGTGCCAGCAGCTTAGGCGCGGCCCACTCCTACGAGCAGTACTTC.

This clonotype appeared many times. This rearrangement joins TRBV2 to TRBJ1-2; TRBD1 agrees at 9 bases. From germline, CDR1 is SNHLY and CDR2 FYNNEI. This CDR3 has 14 amino acids. The junction had 7 bases not matched to a gene; V was cut back by 3 bases and J by 8 bases. The DNA for the CDR3 is TGTGCCAGCAGTGATGGACAGGGGAGCTTGGGCTACACCTTC. It encodes CASSDGQGSLGYTF. The full variable domain, completed using reference TRBV2 and TRBJ1-2, is EPEVTQTPSHQVTQMGQEVILRCVPISNHLYFYWYRQILGQKVEFLVSFYNNEISEKSEIFDDQFSVERPDGSNFTLKIRSTKLEDSAMYFCASSDGQGSLGYTFGSGTRLTVV.

Turning to this clonotype: This may arise from a read error, as a much more abundant clone is one base away. The chain links TRBV5-1 to TRBJ1-1; TRBD1 matches 7 bases. The germline gives CDR1 SGHRS, CDR2 YFSETQ. The CDR3 is 17 amino acids. J gave up 4 bases and V 0 bases, and 12 bases lay outside the gene matches. The DNA of the CDR3 is TGCGCCAGCAGCTTGGCTGAATTACGGACAGGTCCCACTGAAGCTTTCTTT. This sequence encodes CASSLAELRTGPTEAFF.

The V gene is TRBV5-1, the J gene TRBJ2-7, with D perhaps assigned TRBD1 or TRBD2 (5 bases each). This CDR3 is built from 15 residues. CDR1 and CDR2 from the germline V gene are SGHRS and YFSETQ. The ends were cut back, 5 bases at V and 5 bases at J, with 20 bases in the middle. In nucleotides, the CDR3 is TGCGCCAGCAGTCGGGGCGTAGCGAGACTCGACGAGCAGTACTTC. Encoded protein: CASSRGVARLDEQYF.

This clonotype has at least ten counts. The chain carries TRBV5-6 and TRBJ1-5; D might be TRBD1 (6 bases). Germline loops: CDR1 SGHDT, CDR2 YYEEEE. The ends were cut back, 0 bases at V and 6 bases at J, with 16 bases in the middle. The CDR3 loop spans 16 amino acids. In nucleotides, the CDR3 is TGTGCCAGCAGCTTGGTGGCCGCCAGGGGTACTCAGCCCCAGCATTTT. Its translation is CASSLVAARGTQPQHF.

The chain uses TRBV6-1 and TRBJ2-3; perhaps TRBD2 as D (6 bases). The CDR3 has 14 residues. The germline V and J ends were trimmed by 10 bases and 4 bases, with 18 bases remaining between them. Germline values: CDR1 MNHNS, CDR2 SASEGT. The CDR3 DNA reads as TGTGCCACCCGGGGACTGAGCGTCGCAGATACGCAGTATTTT. As protein: CATRGLSVADTQYF.

Comments on this clonotype: The junction does not match germline at one end; this may be a read error. For the CDR3, the DNA is TGTGCCCGCAGCTTAAATGGGGGTTTAGGCAATCAGCCCCAGCATTTT. Translation gives CARSLNGGLGNQPQHF. The chain couples TRBV7-9 to TRBJ1-5; a possible D gene is TRBD1 (5 bases). The CDR3 consists of 16 residues. The germline gives CDR1 SEHNR, CDR2 FQNEAQ (reference sequence).

This clonotype was picked up many times. The chain combines TRBV28 with TRBJ1-2, with TRBD1 identical over 7 bases. V lost 7 bases and J lost 7; bases outside the gene matches: 15. Germline-derived CDR1 and CDR2 are MDHEN and SYDVKM. CDR3 length: 15 amino acids. The CDR3, as DNA: TGTGCCAGCATTACGGCAGGGGGTACATTGGGTGGCTACACCTTC. It is translated as CASITAGGTLGGYTF.

This clonotype appeared a few times. The chain employs TRBV2 and TRBJ2-7; 9 nucleotides agree with TRBD2. V lost 8 bases, J lost 8 bases, and 4 bases stayed unmatched. This CDR3 has 11 residues. Per germline, CDR1 SNHLY and CDR2 FYNNEI. The DNA of the CDR3 is TGTGCCAGCGGGGGACTAGCTCAGCAGTACTTC. Amino acids: CASGGLAQQYF.

This sequence joins TRBV2 and TRBJ2-1; D gene uncertain. CDR1 and CDR2 from the germline V gene are SNHLY and FYNNEI. The CDR3 is 13 residues long. V was cut by 10 bases and J by 4 bases, with 14 bases left in between. CDR3 in DNA: TGTGCCACCCAGAATACGGTTTACAATGAGCAGTTCTTC. Translating gives CATQNTVYNEQFF. Supplemented by reference TRBV2 and TRBJ2-1, the full variable domain reads EPEVTQTPSHQVTQMGQEVILRCVPISNHLYFYWYRQILGQKVEFLVSFYNNEISEKSEIFDDQFSVERPDGSNFTLKIRSTKLEDSAMYFCATQNTVYNEQFFGPGTRLTVL.

A few counts support this clonotype. This chain joins TRBV27 and TRBJ1-5; no reliable D call. The germline V gene encodes CDR1 MNHEY and CDR2 SMNVEV (reference sequence). V was pared by 6 bases and J by 2 bases, with 17 bases between. The CDR3 length is 16 residues. CDR3 in DNA: TGTGCCAGCAGCCCCTTAGGGATCTCGGGCAATCAGCCCCAGCATTTT. Its translation: CASSPLGISGNQPQHF.

This clonotype was observed many times. The chain combines TRBV28 with TRBJ2-7; 7 bases are a match to TRBD1. Trimming removed 6 bases from V and 1 base from J; junction bases left unmatched: 9. The CDR3 is 15 amino acids. The germline V gene has CDR1 MDHEN and CDR2 SYDVKM. The chain's CDR3 is CASRWGRDRSYEQYF. CDR3 sequence (DNA): TGTGCCAGCAGGTGGGGCCGGGACAGATCCTACGAGCAGTACTTC.